This entry is about one T cell receptor (beta chain). Via MiXCR, TCRdb re-called the RT-PCR reads, giving one row per CDR3 protein. The sample holds about 540,000 distinct CDR3 sequences, 20% to 25% seen once. Germline V gene sequence: CDR1 SNHLY, CDR2 FYNNEI. The CDR3 loop spans 13 amino acids. Trimming took off 7 bases at V and 4 bases at J, with 14 bases between the two ends. The sample originates from a study of response to subunit inactivated influenza vaccine. The same data also contributed to another study, on T cells expressing NK-cell markers. That paper notes: UMIs were included in TCR beta cDNA generated by 5'RACE template switching.

The chain recombines TRBV2 with TRBJ2-7; D not certain. The sequencing here drew on CD4+ T cells sorted from PBMCs, taken 11 to 12 days after vaccination. The source of this sequence is a man aged 50 to 59 who received an inactivated influenza vaccine. CDR3 in DNA: TGTGCCAGCACCCAGCTTGATAAGTACGAGCAGTACTTC. This encodes CASTQLDKYEQYF.